The 14 T cell receptor beta chains listed next were all sequenced from one sample in a study of T-cell reconstitution after alpha-beta-depleted transplantation in children. The authors prepared the TCRbeta library with unique molecular identifiers. TCRdb analysed the PCR reads with MiXCR anew, one entry per CDR3 protein. The sample yields some 3,300 distinct CDR3 sequences, around a fifth seen once. This specimen consisted of PBMCs, mostly from graft donor cells, obtained 60 days after TCRalphabeta/CD19-depleted stem cell transplant. Receptor source: a male patient under 10 years old who had a stem cell transplant for acute lymphoblastic leukemia, so the T cells may come from the graft donor.

This clonotype was counted a few times. V usage is TRBV3-1 and J usage is TRBJ1-5; 9 bases map to TRBD1. The germline V gene has CDR1 LGHDT and CDR2 YNNKEL (reference sequence). V gave up 2 bases and J gave up 0 bases; unmatched junction bases: 17. CDR3 length equals 21 residues. CDR3: CASSQPGQGRHKHHSNQPQHF. Written as DNA, the CDR3 is TGTGCCAGCAGCCAACCGGGACAGGGACGCCACAAGCACCATAGCAATCAGCCCCAGCATTTT. The variable domain in full, completed from reference TRBV3-1 and TRBJ1-5, reads DTAVSQTPKYLVTQMGNDKSIKCEQNLGHDTMYWYKQDSKKFLKIMFSYNNKELIINETVPNRFSPKSPDKAHLNLHINSLELGDSAVYFCASSQPGQGRHKHHSNQPQHFGDGTRLSIL.

On this clonotype: Relative to the germline gene, one junction end is altered; a read error may explain this. The chain uses TRBV4-1 and TRBJ2-7; D uncertain. In germline, CDR1 is MGHRA, CDR2 YSYEKL. CDR3 length equals 16 residues. The CDR3 loop reads CHSRLAHCGRSYEQYF. CDR3 DNA sequence: TGTCACAGCCGCCTGGCCCACTGTGGCCGCTCCTACGAGCAGTACTTC.

By sample fraction, this clonotype is large (0.1 to 1%). The chain joins TRBV24-1 to TRBJ2-7; TRBD2 is a possible D gene (5 bases). Per germline, CDR1 KGHDR and CDR2 SFDVKD. V lost 5 bases to trimming and J lost 2 bases, with 18 bases between them. This CDR3 comprises 16 residues. The CDR3 DNA is TGTGCCACCAGTGTAGGAGGAAACGTGAAACCCTACGAGCAGTACTTC. This sequence encodes CATSVGGNVKPYEQYF.

This clonotype was observed a few times. This chain joins TRBV18 and TRBJ1-3; maybe TRBD1 (5 bases). V was pared by 3 bases and J by 8 bases, with 17 bases between. CDR1 is KGHSH and CDR2 is LQKENI in the germline V gene. The CDR3 is 15 amino acids. Here the CDR3 DNA reads TGTGCCAGCTCACCGTATCAGGGAATGGGTGACACCATATATTTT. It translates to CASSPYQGMGDTIYF.

In this sample, this clonotype is medium-sized. This chain uses TRBV6-5 with TRBJ2-7; the match to TRBD2 covers 13 bases. The CDR3 is 15 amino acids. With V trimmed by 6 bases and J by 3 bases, 5 bases remained unmatched. Germline CDR1 and CDR2: MNHEY and SVGAGI. CDR3 sequence: CASSPRTSGSYEQYF. CDR3 DNA sequence: TGTGCCAGCAGCCCGAGGACTAGCGGGAGCTACGAGCAGTACTTC.

This clonotype is categorized as medium-sized. The chain has TRBV4-3 and TRBJ2-7; TRBD2 aligns across 7 bases. Germline trimming cut 0 bases from V and 4 bases from J; bases unmatched to any gene: 12. Germline values: CDR1 LGHNA, CDR2 YSLEER. The CDR3 length is 17 residues. CDR3 amino acids: CASSQEVDGRLRYEQYF. CDR3 nucleotides: TGCGCCAGCAGCCAAGAAGTAGACGGGAGGTTAAGGTACGAGCAGTACTTC.

The CDR3 protein is CASSPEFDNEQFF. CDR3 nucleotides: TGTGCCAGCAGCCCCGAGTTCGACAATGAGCAGTTCTTC. This chain connects TRBV7-9 to TRBJ2-1; D not certain. The V and J ends lost 5 bases and 5 bases respectively, with 10 bases between them. This CDR3 comprises 13 residues. CDR1 SEHNR and CDR2 FQNEAQ come from the germline V gene (reference sequence).

The rearrangement uses TRBV10-1 and TRBJ2-3, with D perhaps matching TRBD1 (6 bases). Germline assignment: CDR1 WNHNN and CDR2 SYGVQD (reference sequence). CDR3 length equals 16 residues. V was trimmed by 6 bases and J by 1 base, leaving 17 bases between them. The CDR3 loop is CASRPRGLICTDTQYF. CDR3 DNA sequence: TGCGCCAGCAGACCCAGGGGCCTAATATGCACAGATACGCAGTATTTT.

This clonotype was picked up a small number of times. The rearrangement joins TRBV5-1 to TRBJ2-1; no definite D call. Germline CDR1 reads SGHRS; CDR2 reads YFSETQ. The CDR3 covers 15 residues. The V end was cut by 0 bases, the J end by 0 bases, with 7 bases between. The CDR3 region has the DNA TGCGCCAGCAGCTTGGAATCGAGCTCCTACAATGAGCAGTTCTTC. Translation: CASSLESSSYNEQFF. The full variable domain, with the rest looked up from reference TRBV5-1 and TRBJ2-1, is KAGVTQTPRYLIKTRGQQVTLSCSPISGHRSVSWYQQTPGQGLQFLFEYFSETQRNKGNFPGRFSGRQFSNSRSEMNVSTLELGDSALYLCASSLESSSYNEQFFGPGTRLTVL.

The V call is TRBV24-1, the J call TRBJ1-4; no definite D call. The germline V gene has CDR1 KGHDR and CDR2 SFDVKD. This CDR3 spans 9 amino acids. The CDR3 loop is CATNEKLFF. CDR3 in DNA: TGTGCAACTAATGAAAAACTGTTTTTT.

This clonotype occurred many times. V is TRBV20-1 and J is TRBJ2-2; TRBD2 might be the D (6 bases). This CDR3 comprises 14 residues. V was trimmed by 5 bases and J by 0 bases, leaving 10 bases between them. The V gene's germline CDR1 is DFQATT and CDR2 SNEGSKA (reference sequence). The DNA for the CDR3 is TGCAGTGCTTTGGGGGGATCGAACACCGGGGAGCTGTTTTTT. Amino acids: CSALGGSNTGELFF.

The chain uses TRBV20-1 and TRBJ2-1, with 7 bases identical to TRBD1. The germline V gene encodes CDR1 DFQATT and CDR2 SNEGSKA (reference sequence). The trim removed 0 bases at V and 7 bases at J, leaving 3 bases unmatched. The CDR3 runs to 13 residues. The CDR3 spells CSARDLRGNEQFF. CDR3 nucleotides: TGCAGTGCTAGAGATCTCAGGGGGAATGAGCAGTTCTTC.

This clonotype was picked up many times. The chain recombines TRBV4-1 with TRBJ2-1; D uncertain. Trimming left V 0 bases short and J 7 bases short, with 13 bases between. There are 15 residues in the CDR3. CDR1 and CDR2 (germline): MGHRA, YSYEKL. CDR3 in amino acids: CASSQDGPGRNEQFF. CDR3 bases: TGCGCCAGCAGCCAAGATGGGCCCGGGCGGAATGAGCAGTTCTTC.

This clonotype was detected ten times or more. The chain couples TRBV10-3 to TRBJ1-2; perhaps TRBD1 as D (5 bases). Germline values: CDR1 ENHRY, CDR2 SYGVKD. The CDR3 runs 13 residues. Trimming removed 5 bases at V and 2 bases at J, with 9 bases between. Written as DNA, the CDR3 is TGTGCCATCAGTAGGGACGGGAACTATGGCTACACCTTC. This encodes CAISRDGNYGYTF.